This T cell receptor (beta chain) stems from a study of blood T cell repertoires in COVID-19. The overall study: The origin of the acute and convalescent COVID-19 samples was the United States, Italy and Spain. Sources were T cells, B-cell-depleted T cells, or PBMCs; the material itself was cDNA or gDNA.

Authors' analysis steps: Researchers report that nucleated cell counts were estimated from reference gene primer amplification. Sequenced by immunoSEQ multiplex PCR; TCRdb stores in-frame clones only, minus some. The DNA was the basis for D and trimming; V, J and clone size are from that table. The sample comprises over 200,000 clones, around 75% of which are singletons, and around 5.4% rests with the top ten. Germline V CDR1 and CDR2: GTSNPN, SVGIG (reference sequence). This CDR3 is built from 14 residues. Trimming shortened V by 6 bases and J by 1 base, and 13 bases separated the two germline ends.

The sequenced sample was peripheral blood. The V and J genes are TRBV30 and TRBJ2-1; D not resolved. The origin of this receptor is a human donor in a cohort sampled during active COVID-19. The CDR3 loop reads CACPFERSYNEQFF. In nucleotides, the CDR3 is TGTGCCTGCCCCTTCGAGCGATCCTACAATGAGCAGTTCTTC. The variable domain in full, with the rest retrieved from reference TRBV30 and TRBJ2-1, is SQTIHQWPATLVQPVGSPLSLECTVEGTSNPNLYWYRQAAGRGLQLLFYSVGIGQISSEVPQNLSASRPQDRQFILSSKKLLLSDSGFYLCACPFERSYNEQFFGPGTRLTVL.